This is a list of T cell receptor beta chains from one sample in a study of shared T cell receptors in the human thymus. Sequencing used immunoSEQ multiplex PCR; TCRdb keeps in-frame clones, though not all of them. The sample lists 540,000 or so clones, 75% to 85% occurring once. These data were also filed under a second study, of human thymus T cells.

Sequencing used thymocytes. The receptors were sampled from a boy in the first two years of life with a congenital heart defect. Each CDR3 is given with its conserved first and last residue. A D gene is named only where the DNA matches it firmly. Only some rows state a clone size, as once, few, many or a class for expanded clones.

>TRBV6-6|12|NA|NA|TRBJ1-1
TGTGCCAGCAGGACCCCGGGAGATATGGCTTTCTTT
CASRTPGDMAFF
>TRBV4-1|16|NA|NA|TRBJ1-1
TGCGCCAGCAGCCAAGAAGGTGTGGAGGGACGCACTGAAGCTTTCTTT
CASSQEGVEGRTEAFF
>TRBV6-1|13|TRBD2|NA|TRBJ2-7
TGTGCCAGCATGGCTAGCGGGAGTTACGAGCAGTACTTC
CASMASGSYEQYF
>TRBV5-6|16|TRBD2|few|TRBJ2-2
TGTGCCAGCAGCTTGTGGGCGGGAGATCGGACCGGGGAGCTGTTTTTT
CASSLWAGDRTGELFF
>TRBV11-3|17|TRBD1|NA|TRBJ2-7
TGTGCCAGCAGCTGTCCCCGAGGGGGCCTTTTCTCCTACGAGCAGTACTTC
CASSCPRGGLFSYEQYF
>TRBV6-8|13|TRBD1|few|TRBJ2-3
TGTGCCAGCAGAGGACAGGGCACAGATACGCAGTATTTT
CASRGQGTDTQYF
>TRBV11-2|14|NA|few|TRBJ2-7
TGTGCCAGCAGCCTTGGACTAACTCGACATGAGCAGTACTTC
CASSLGLTRHEQYF
>TRBV5-8|14|NA|NA|TRBJ2-1
TGTGCCAGCAGCTTGTATACTTTCCACAATGAGCAGTTCTTC
CASSLYTFHNEQFF
>TRBV19|15|TRBD1|NA|TRBJ1-2
TGTGCCAGTAGTCCCCAGGGGGCTGGGGACTATGGCTACACCTTC
CASSPQGAGDYGYTF
>TRBV28|16|NA|NA|TRBJ1-1
TGTGCCAGCAGTTATCAGGGGTGGGGCATGAACACTGAAGCTTTCTTT
CASSYQGWGMNTEAFF
>TRBV6-1|16|NA|NA|TRBJ2-2
TGTGCCAGCAGTGAAGGGGTAGCGGCGAACACCGGGGAGCTGTTTTTT
CASSEGVAANTGELFF
>TRBV19|17|NA|NA|TRBJ1-3
TGTGCCAGTAGTGCACCGAGGGACTGGGGCTCTGGAAACACCATATATTTT
CASSAPRDWGSGNTIYF
>TRBV7-9|16|NA|NA|TRBJ2-3
TGTGCCAGCAGCTTCCCAGGCACCTTTAGCACAGATACGCAGTATTTT
CASSFPGTFSTDTQYF
>TRBV5-6|17|TRBD2|NA|TRBJ2-1
TGTGCCAGCAGCGGGGGGCAGCGGGAGTCGATGTACAATGAGCAGTTCTTC
CASSGGQRESMYNEQFF
>TRBV30|14|TRBD2|NA|TRBJ2-2
TGTGCCTGGAATGGACTAGTCAACACCGGGGAGCTGTTTTTT
CAWNGLVNTGELFF
>TRBV27|14|NA|NA|TRBJ2-7
TGTGCCAGCAGTACAATAACCACGAGCGACGAGCAGTACTTC
CASSTITTSDEQYF
>TRBV7-9|8|NA|NA|TRBJ1-5
TGTGCCAGCAGCTCACCGGATTTT
CASSSPDF
>TRBV4-1|19|TRBD2|NA|TRBJ2-5
TGCGCCAGCAGCCAAGATGAATGGACTAGCGGGAGGGCCGGAGAGACCCAGTACTTC
CASSQDEWTSGRAGETQYF
>TRBV11-2|13|NA|NA|TRBJ2-1
TGTGCCAGCAGCTTAGTCGGTCTCCATGAGCAGTTCTTC
CASSLVGLHEQFF
>TRBV5-1|16|TRBD2|NA|TRBJ2-7
TGCGCCAGCAGCCTGGCTACTAGCGGAGTATCCTACGAGCAGTACTTC
CASSLATSGVSYEQYF
>TRBV5-5|16|TRBD2|NA|TRBJ2-1
TGTGCCAGCAGCTTGGCCGGGACTAAAAAGTACAATGAGCAGTTCTTC
CASSLAGTKKYNEQFF
>TRBV4-3|16|TRBD2|NA|TRBJ2-1
TGCGCCAGCAGTCACGGCCTGGGACTAGAGTTAAATGAGCAGTTCTTC
CASSHGLGLELNEQFF
>TRBV6-5|16|TRBD1|NA|TRBJ2-7
TGTGCCAGCAGTTTTCTCCGGGACAGGGACCCCTACGAGCAGTACTTC
CASSFLRDRDPYEQYF
>TRBV19|17|NA|once|TRBJ1-2
TGTGCCAGTAGTATTGCGGGATTTCGGGAGAATGACTATGGCTACACCTTC
CASSIAGFRENDYGYTF
>TRBV5-1|15|NA|NA|TRBJ2-7
TGCGCCAGCAGCTCCCAGGGTGCCCGCTCCTACGAGCAGTACTTC
CASSSQGARSYEQYF
>TRBV11-3|15|NA|few|TRBJ2-1
TGTGCCAGCGGAAGCGGGTCATGCTCCTACAATGAGCAGTTCTTC
CASGSGSCSYNEQFF
>TRBV6-5|16|TRBD1|NA|TRBJ2-3
TGTGCCAGCAGTTACTCGACAGGGCCGGGCACAGATACGCAGTATTTT
CASSYSTGPGTDTQYF
>TRBV4-3|19|TRBD2|NA|TRBJ2-2
TGCGCCAGCAGCCAAGATTGGGCTAGCGGGAGAGGATATACCGGGGAGCTGTTTTTT
CASSQDWASGRGYTGELFF
>TRBV6-4|13|NA|NA|TRBJ2-3
TGTGCCAGCAAGGCGCCAGGGCGGGATACGCAGTATTTT
CASKAPGRDTQYF
>TRBV15|20|NA|NA|TRBJ1-4
TGTGCCACCAGCAGAGATCTATCCGGGGTTGGGTTTGGGACTAATGAAAAACTGTTTTTT
CATSRDLSGVGFGTNEKLFF
>TRBV19|18|NA|NA|TRBJ2-3
TGTGCCAGTAGTATAAAGACCTCACTAGGACCTAGCACAGATACGCAGTATTTT
CASSIKTSLGPSTDTQYF
>TRBV6-1|13|NA|NA|TRBJ1-5
TGTGCCAGCAGCCAACAGGATTTTCAGCCCCAGCATTTT
CASSQQDFQPQHF
>TRBV7-9|18|TRBD1|NA|TRBJ2-2
TGTGCCAGCAGCTTAGCCGAGCCGGGACAGGAGAACACCGGGGAGCTGTTTTTT
CASSLAEPGQENTGELFF
>TRBV28|16|TRBD1|NA|TRBJ1-3
TGTGCCAGCAGCCTCCCACAGGGGGCGCGAGGAAACACCATATATTTT
CASSLPQGARGNTIYF
>TRBV19|11|NA|NA|TRBJ1-2
TGTGCCAGTACAGGATCTGATGGCTACACCTTC
CASTGSDGYTF
>TRBV27|13|NA|few|TRBJ1-5
TGTGCCAGCAGTCCCCTAGGGGGTCAGCCCCAGCATTTT
CASSPLGGQPQHF
>TRBV7-2|18|TRBD2|NA|TRBJ2-7
TGTGCCAGCAGCTTATTCGGACTAGCGGGTGACGTCTTCTACGAGCAGTACTTC
CASSLFGLAGDVFYEQYF
>TRBV27|12|NA|once|TRBJ2-7
TGTGCCAGCAGTTCGGTTAGCTCCGAGCAGTACTTC
CASSSVSSEQYF
>TRBV28|15|NA|NA|TRBJ1-5
TGTGCCAGCAGTCTATGGGCAGGGATCAATCAGCCCCAGCATTTT
CASSLWAGINQPQHF
>TRBV7-9|14|NA|NA|TRBJ2-7
TGTGCCAGCAGTTTGACGGGACTCTCCTACGAGCAGTACTTC
CASSLTGLSYEQYF
>TRBV6-1|15|TRBD2|NA|TRBJ2-7
TGTGCCAGCAGTGGACCGGGACTAGCGGGTTACGAGCAGTACTTC
CASSGPGLAGYEQYF
>TRBV6-1|11|NA|NA|TRBJ1-1
TGTGCCAGCAGTGAAACGGGTGAGGCTTTCTTT
CASSETGEAFF
>TRBV5-6|13|NA|NA|TRBJ2-7
TGTGCCAGCAGCTTGGGGGGCTCCGACGAGCAGTACTTC
CASSLGGSDEQYF
>TRBV30|17|NA|NA|TRBJ2-3
TGTGCCTGGAGTGCCCCACCCACAGTACCCACTGCAGATACGCAGTATTTT
CAWSAPPTVPTADTQYF
>TRBV7-8|15|TRBD1|NA|TRBJ2-2
TGTGCCAGCAGCTCCGACAGGGGGCTTACCGGGGAGCTGTTTTTT
CASSSDRGLTGELFF
>TRBV6-5|15|TRBD2|NA|TRBJ2-1
TGTGCCAGCAGTTACGGAGCGGGGGCCTACAATGAGCAGTTCTTC
CASSYGAGAYNEQFF
>TRBV5-4|15|TRBD2|NA|TRBJ2-7
TGTGCCAGCAGCAACGGACTAGCGGGAATCGGCGAGCAGTACTTC
CASSNGLAGIGEQYF
>TRBV29-1|14|TRBD1|NA|TRBJ1-1
TGCAGCGTTGAGGGACAGGGTCGAGGGACTGAAGCTTTCTTT
CSVEGQGRGTEAFF
>TRBV5-4|16|TRBD1|NA|TRBJ2-7
TGTGCCAGCAGCTTGTCCAGGGGGCATAATCCTTACGAGCAGTACTTC
CASSLSRGHNPYEQYF
>TRBV7-9|13|TRBD1|NA|TRBJ1-2
TGTGCCAGCAGCTTCAGGGGGAACTATGGCTACACCTTC
CASSFRGNYGYTF
>TRBV10-2|13|NA|NA|TRBJ2-5
TGCGCCAGCAGTGAGTCCCGGGGAGAGACCCAGTACTTC
CASSESRGETQYF
>TRBV4-3|14|NA|few|TRBJ1-2
TGCGCCAGCAGCCAGACGGGACAAGGCTATGGCTACACCTTC
CASSQTGQGYGYTF
>TRBV10-3|16|NA|NA|TRBJ2-7
TGTGCCATCAGTGACCGGGAGAGGACTCTAGCCTACGAGCAGTACTTC
CAISDRERTLAYEQYF